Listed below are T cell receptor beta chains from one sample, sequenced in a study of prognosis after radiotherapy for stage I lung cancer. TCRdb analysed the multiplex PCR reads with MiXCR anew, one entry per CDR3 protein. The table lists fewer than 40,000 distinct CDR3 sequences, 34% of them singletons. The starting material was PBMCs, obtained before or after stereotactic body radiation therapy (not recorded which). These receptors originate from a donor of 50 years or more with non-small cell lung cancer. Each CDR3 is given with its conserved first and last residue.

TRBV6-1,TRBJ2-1,CASSPRVVGYNEQFF
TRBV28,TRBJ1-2,CASSLEWSRYTF
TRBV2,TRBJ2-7,CASLGQGAYEQYF
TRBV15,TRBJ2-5,CATSRAPGVGGETQYF
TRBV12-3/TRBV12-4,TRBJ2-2,CASSSTGELFF
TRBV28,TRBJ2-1,CASSWTVQLYNEQFF
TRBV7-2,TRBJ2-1,CASSLGPGAYNEQFF
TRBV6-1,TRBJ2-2,CASEGGGAPETGELFF
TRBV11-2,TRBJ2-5,CASRKNRVLETQYF
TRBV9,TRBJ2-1,CASSGQGAYNEQFF
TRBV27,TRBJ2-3,CASSLWTGSDTQYF
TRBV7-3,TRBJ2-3,CASSSRTGSTDTQYF
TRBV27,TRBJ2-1,CASSWGLAGGGSYNEQFF
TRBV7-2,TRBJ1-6,CASSLWSGGAGSPLHF
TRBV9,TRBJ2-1,CASTVGPSGIPIYNEQFF
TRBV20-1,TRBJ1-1,CSASVAGYLRTEAFF
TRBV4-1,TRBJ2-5,CASSQEGTGGARETQYF
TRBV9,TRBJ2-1,CASSPRSWDLLARRDNEQFF
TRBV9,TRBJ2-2,CASRRANTGELFF
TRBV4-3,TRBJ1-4,CASSQARGMGNEKLFF
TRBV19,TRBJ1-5,CASSTGGRRQPQHF
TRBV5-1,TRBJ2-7,CASSFPTAREQYF
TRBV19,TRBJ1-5,CASSILSGHDNQPQHF
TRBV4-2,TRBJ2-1,CASSQDLLTSGGQFF
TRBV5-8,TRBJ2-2,CASSFLAGGNTGELFF
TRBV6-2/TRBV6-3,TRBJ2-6,CASSGTSETAGANVMTF
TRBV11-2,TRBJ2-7,CASSGWVQGASYEQYF
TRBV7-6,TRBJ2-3,CASSLGYASTDTQYF
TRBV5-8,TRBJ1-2,CAISFGQGGYGYTF
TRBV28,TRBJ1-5,CASSFRPKISNQPQHF
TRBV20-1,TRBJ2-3,CSAKKTDTQYF
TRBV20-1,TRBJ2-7,CSASTFNSYEQYF